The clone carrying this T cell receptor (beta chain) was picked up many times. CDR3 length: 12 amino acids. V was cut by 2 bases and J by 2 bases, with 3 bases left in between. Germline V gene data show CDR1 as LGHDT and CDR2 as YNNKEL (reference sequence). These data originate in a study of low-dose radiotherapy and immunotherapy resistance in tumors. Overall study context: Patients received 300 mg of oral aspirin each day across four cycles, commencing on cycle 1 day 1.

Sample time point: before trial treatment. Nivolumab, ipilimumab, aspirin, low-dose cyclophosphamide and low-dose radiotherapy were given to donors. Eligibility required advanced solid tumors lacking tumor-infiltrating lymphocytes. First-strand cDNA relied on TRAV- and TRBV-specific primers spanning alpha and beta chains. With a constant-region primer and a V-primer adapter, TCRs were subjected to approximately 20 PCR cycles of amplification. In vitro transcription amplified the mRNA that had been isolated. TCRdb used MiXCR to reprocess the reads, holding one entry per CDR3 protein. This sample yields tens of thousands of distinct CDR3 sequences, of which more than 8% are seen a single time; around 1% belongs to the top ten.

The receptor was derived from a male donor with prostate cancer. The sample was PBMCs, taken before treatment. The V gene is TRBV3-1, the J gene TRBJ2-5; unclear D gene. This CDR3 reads CASSQLQETQYF. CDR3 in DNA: TGTGCCAGCAGCCAACTACAAGAGACCCAGTACTTC.